A selection of T cell receptor beta chains follows, all from one sample in a study of control samples from healthy donors and cancer patients. Profiling relied on immunoSEQ multiplex PCR, and the TCRdb table lists in-frame clones only, not all of them. Of 98,000 or so clones listed, 79% were seen once; the top ten hold approximately 10%. Sample: blood. These receptors were collected from a woman in her twenties or thirties in good health. Each CDR3 is given with its conserved first and last residue. The D gene is left open where the match is weak. Some rows mark clone size as missing; the rest say once, few, many or name a class of expanded clone.

J gene: TRBJ2-3; D gene: TRBD1; V gene: TRBV30; clone size: .; CDR3 DNA: TGTGCCTGGAGGGTGACAGGGTCTTTCACAGATACGCAGTATTTT; CDR3 protein: CAWRVTGSFTDTQYF
J gene: TRBJ2-7; D gene: .; V gene: TRBV3-1/TRBV3-2; clone size: .; CDR3 DNA: TGTGCCAGCAGCCACTCACACGAGCAGTACTTC; CDR3 protein: CASSHSHEQYF
J gene: TRBJ1-1; D gene: .; V gene: TRBV7-9; clone size: .; CDR3 DNA: TGTGCCAGCAGCTTAGCAGTTGGGACTGAAGCTTTCTTT; CDR3 protein: CASSLAVGTEAFF
J gene: TRBJ1-6; D gene: TRBD1; V gene: TRBV30; clone size: .; CDR3 DNA: TGTGCCTGGACAGGGGGCAAGGATTCACCCCTCCACTTT; CDR3 protein: CAWTGGKDSPLHF
J gene: TRBJ2-3; D gene: .; V gene: TRBV5-1; clone size: .; CDR3 DNA: TGCGCCAGCAGCTTGGAGGCGGAGACAGATACGCAGTATTTT; CDR3 protein: CASSLEAETDTQYF
J gene: TRBJ1-1; D gene: .; V gene: TRBV30; clone size: .; CDR3 DNA: TGTGCCTGGAGAAGGGCGCAGGGAAGTTATGAAGCTTTCTTT; CDR3 protein: CAWRRAQGSYEAFF
J gene: TRBJ2-7; D gene: .; V gene: TRBV7-8; clone size: .; CDR3 DNA: TGTGCCAGCAGCTTCGGCCAGAACTACGAGCAGTACTTC; CDR3 protein: CASSFGQNYEQYF
J gene: TRBJ1-2; D gene: .; V gene: TRBV12-3/TRBV12-4; clone size: .; CDR3 DNA: TGTGCCAGCAGCACCCAGGGTCTGCCTGGCTACACCTTC; CDR3 protein: CASSTQGLPGYTF
J gene: TRBJ2-7; D gene: .; V gene: TRBV3-1/TRBV3-2; clone size: .; CDR3 DNA: TGTGCCAGCAGCCAAGGTTGGGGACAAGTCGAGCAGTACTTC; CDR3 protein: CASSQGWGQVEQYF
J gene: TRBJ2-7; D gene: .; V gene: TRBV10-3; clone size: .; CDR3 DNA: TGTGCCATCAGTGAGTCGAAGGCAGGGTCAGGCGAGCAGTACTTC; CDR3 protein: CAISESKAGSGEQYF
J gene: TRBJ1-1; D gene: .; V gene: TRBV6-5; clone size: .; CDR3 DNA: TGTGCCAGCAGTTACTCCCGGTTGGGGGGAAGCACTGAAGCTTTCTTT; CDR3 protein: CASSYSRLGGSTEAFF
J gene: TRBJ1-5; D gene: TRBD1; V gene: TRBV5-8; clone size: once; CDR3 DNA: TGTGCCAGCAGCATACGGACAGGGGACAATCAGCCCCAGCATTTT; CDR3 protein: CASSIRTGDNQPQHF
J gene: TRBJ2-1; D gene: TRBD1; V gene: TRBV13; clone size: .; CDR3 DNA: TGTGCCAGCAGCTCAGACAGGGGCTCCTTCGCAAAGCAGTTCTTC; CDR3 protein: CASSSDRGSFAKQFF
J gene: TRBJ2-2; D gene: TRBD1; V gene: TRBV2; clone size: once; CDR3 DNA: TGTGCCAGCAGTGACGGCAGGGGGCTTAGTAACACCGGGGAGCTGTTTTTT; CDR3 protein: CASSDGRGLSNTGELFF
J gene: TRBJ2-7; D gene: .; V gene: TRBV18; clone size: .; CDR3 DNA: TGTGCCAGCTCACCCAATTCCTACGAGCAGTACTTC; CDR3 protein: CASSPNSYEQYF
J gene: TRBJ1-2; D gene: TRBD1; V gene: TRBV4-3; clone size: .; CDR3 DNA: TGCGCCAGCAGCCGGGACAGAGACTATGGCTACACCTTC; CDR3 protein: CASSRDRDYGYTF
J gene: TRBJ2-2; D gene: .; V gene: TRBV12-3/TRBV12-4; clone size: .; CDR3 DNA: TGTGCCAGCAGTTCAGGGCGGATCGGGGAGCTGTTTTTT; CDR3 protein: CASSSGRIGELFF
J gene: TRBJ2-2; D gene: .; V gene: TRBV6-5; clone size: once; CDR3 DNA: TGTGCCAGCAGCGGGGGTGGAACCGGGGAGCTGTTTTTT; CDR3 protein: CASSGGGTGELFF
J gene: TRBJ2-2; D gene: .; V gene: TRBV10-1; clone size: few; CDR3 DNA: TGCGCCAGCAGTGAAGGGGACGCCGGGGAGCTGTTTTTT; CDR3 protein: CASSEGDAGELFF
J gene: TRBJ2-1; D gene: TRBD2; V gene: TRBV18; clone size: .; CDR3 DNA: TGTGCCAGCTCACTAGCGGGGGGGGACAATGAGCAGTTCTTC; CDR3 protein: CASSLAGGDNEQFF
J gene: TRBJ1-4; D gene: .; V gene: TRBV9; clone size: .; CDR3 DNA: TGTGCCAGCAGCGTATCTCAGAATGAAAAACTGTTTTTT; CDR3 protein: CASSVSQNEKLFF
J gene: TRBJ2-5; D gene: TRBD1; V gene: TRBV7-2; clone size: .; CDR3 DNA: TGTGCCAGCAGCGCCTCCCTGACAGGGCGCCAAGAGACCCAGTACTTC; CDR3 protein: CASSASLTGRQETQYF
J gene: TRBJ1-5; D gene: .; V gene: TRBV3-1/TRBV3-2; clone size: once; CDR3 DNA: TGTGCCAGCAGCCGAGGTAGCAATCAGCCCCAGCATTTT; CDR3 protein: CASSRGSNQPQHF
J gene: TRBJ2-2; D gene: TRBD1; V gene: TRBV6-5; clone size: .; CDR3 DNA: TGTGCCAGCAGCTCAGGGGGCAGGACCGGGGAGCTGTTTTTT; CDR3 protein: CASSSGGRTGELFF
J gene: TRBJ1-5; D gene: .; V gene: TRBV6-1; clone size: .; CDR3 DNA: TGTGCCAGCACTGAAGGTAGGACAGGCAATCAGCCCCAGCATTTT; CDR3 protein: CASTEGRTGNQPQHF
J gene: TRBJ1-1; D gene: .; V gene: TRBV5-1; clone size: .; CDR3 DNA: TGCGCCAGCAGCTTGGTGCAGGGATCAGCTGAAGCTTTCTTT; CDR3 protein: CASSLVQGSAEAFF
J gene: TRBJ1-2; D gene: .; V gene: TRBV6-5; clone size: .; CDR3 DNA: TGTGCCAGCAGGCTGGACAGTGGCTCAAGTGGCTACACCTTC; CDR3 protein: CASRLDSGSSGYTF